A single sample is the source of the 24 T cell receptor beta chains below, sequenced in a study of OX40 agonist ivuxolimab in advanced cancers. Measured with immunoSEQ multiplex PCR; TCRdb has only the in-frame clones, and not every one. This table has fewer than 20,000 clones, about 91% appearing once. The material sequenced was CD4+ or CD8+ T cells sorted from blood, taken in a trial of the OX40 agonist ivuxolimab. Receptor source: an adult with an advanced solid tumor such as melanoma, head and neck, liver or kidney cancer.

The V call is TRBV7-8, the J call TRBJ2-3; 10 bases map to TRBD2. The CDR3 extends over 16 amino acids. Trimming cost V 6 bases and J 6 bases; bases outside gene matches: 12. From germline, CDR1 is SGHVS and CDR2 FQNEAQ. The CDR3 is CASRAPSGGAWDTQYF. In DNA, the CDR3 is TGTGCCAGCAGGGCCCCGAGCGGGGGGGCGTGGGATACGCAGTATTTT.

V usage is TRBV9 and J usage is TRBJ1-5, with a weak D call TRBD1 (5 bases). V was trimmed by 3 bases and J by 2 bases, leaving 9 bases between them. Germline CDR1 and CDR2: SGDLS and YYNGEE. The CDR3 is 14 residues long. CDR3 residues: CASSAGTGNQPQHF. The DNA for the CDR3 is TGTGCCAGCAGCGCAGGGACGGGCAATCAGCCCCAGCATTTT.

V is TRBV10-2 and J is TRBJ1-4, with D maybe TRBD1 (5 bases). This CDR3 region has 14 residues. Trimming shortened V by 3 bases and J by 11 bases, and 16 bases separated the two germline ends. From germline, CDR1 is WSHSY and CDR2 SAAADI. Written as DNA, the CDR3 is TGCGCCAGCAGTGACGGGGCGTCCCTTTGGAAACTGTTTTTT. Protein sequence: CASSDGASLWKLFF.

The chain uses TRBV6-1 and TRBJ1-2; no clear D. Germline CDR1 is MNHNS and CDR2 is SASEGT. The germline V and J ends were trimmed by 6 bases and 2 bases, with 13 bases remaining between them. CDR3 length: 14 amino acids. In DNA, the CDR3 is TGTGCCAGCAGGAGGGCTGAAACGAACTATGGCTACACCTTC. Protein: CASRRAETNYGYTF.

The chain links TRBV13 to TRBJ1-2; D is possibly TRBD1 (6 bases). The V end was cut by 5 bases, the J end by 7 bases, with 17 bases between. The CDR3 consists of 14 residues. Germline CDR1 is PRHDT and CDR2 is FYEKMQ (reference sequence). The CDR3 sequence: CASSTRSGGSGYTF. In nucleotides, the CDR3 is TGTGCCAGCAGCACGCGAAGCGGGGGCTCTGGCTACACCTTC.

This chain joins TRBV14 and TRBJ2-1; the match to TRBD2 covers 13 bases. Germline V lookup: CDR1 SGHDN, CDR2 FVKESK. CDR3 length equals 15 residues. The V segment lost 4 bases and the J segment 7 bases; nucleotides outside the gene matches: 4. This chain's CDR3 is CASSPLAGGRNEQFF. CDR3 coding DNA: TGTGCCAGCAGCCCACTAGCGGGGGGGCGGAATGAGCAGTTCTTC.

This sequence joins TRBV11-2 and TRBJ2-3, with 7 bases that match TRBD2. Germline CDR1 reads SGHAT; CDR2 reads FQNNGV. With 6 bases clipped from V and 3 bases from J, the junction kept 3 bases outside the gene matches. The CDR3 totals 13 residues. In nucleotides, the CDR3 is TGTGCCAGCAGAATGGGGGGGACAGATACGCAGTATTTT. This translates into CASRMGGTDTQYF.

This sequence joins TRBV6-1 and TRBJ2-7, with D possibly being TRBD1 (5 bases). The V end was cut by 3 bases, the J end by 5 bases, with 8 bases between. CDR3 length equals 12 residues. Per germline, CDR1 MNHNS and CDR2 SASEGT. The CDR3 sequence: CASSDRVHEQYF. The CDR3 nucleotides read TGTGCCAGCAGTGACAGGGTTCACGAGCAGTACTTC.

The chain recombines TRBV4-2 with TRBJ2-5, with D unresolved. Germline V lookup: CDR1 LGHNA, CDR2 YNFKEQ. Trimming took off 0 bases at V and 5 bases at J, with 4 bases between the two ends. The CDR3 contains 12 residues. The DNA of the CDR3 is TGTGCCAGCAGCCAAGATAGGGAGACCCAGTACTTC. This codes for CASSQDRETQYF.

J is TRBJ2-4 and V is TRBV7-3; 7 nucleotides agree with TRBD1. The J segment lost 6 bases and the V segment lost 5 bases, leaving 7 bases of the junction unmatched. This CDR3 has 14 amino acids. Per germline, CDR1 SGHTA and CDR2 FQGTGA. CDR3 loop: CASSPGTAGNIQYF. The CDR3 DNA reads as TGTGCCAGCAGCCCTGGGACAGCTGGAAACATTCAGTACTTC.

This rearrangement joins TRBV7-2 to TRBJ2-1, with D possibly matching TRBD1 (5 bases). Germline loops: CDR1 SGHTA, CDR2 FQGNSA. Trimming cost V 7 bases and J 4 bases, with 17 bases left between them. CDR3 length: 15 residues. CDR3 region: CASILGPLVYNEQFF. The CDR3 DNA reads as TGTGCCAGCATCCTGGGGCCCTTAGTATACAATGAGCAGTTCTTC.

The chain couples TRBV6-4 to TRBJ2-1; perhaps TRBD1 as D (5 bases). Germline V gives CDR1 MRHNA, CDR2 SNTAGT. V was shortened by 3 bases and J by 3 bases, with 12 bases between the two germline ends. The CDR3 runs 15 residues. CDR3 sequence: CASSEDSLIYNEQFF. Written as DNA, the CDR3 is TGTGCCAGCAGTGAAGACAGCCTAATCTACAATGAGCAGTTCTTC.

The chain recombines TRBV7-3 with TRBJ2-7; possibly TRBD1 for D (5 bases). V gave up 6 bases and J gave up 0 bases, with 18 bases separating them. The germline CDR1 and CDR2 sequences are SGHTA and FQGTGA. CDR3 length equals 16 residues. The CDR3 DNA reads TGTGCCAGCAGTTACAAGGGGTACGCATTCTCCTACGAGCAGTACTTC. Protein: CASSYKGYAFSYEQYF.

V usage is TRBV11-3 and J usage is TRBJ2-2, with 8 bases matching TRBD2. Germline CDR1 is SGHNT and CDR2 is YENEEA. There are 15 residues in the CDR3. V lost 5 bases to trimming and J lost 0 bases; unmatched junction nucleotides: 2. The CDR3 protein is CASSMGLANTGELFF. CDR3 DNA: TGTGCCAGCAGCATGGGACTAGCGAACACCGGGGAGCTGTTTTTT.

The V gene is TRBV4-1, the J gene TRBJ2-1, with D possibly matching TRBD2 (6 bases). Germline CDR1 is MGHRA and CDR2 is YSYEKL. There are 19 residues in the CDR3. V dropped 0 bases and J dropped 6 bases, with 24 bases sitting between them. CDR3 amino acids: CASSQDTRAGRPPGNEQFF. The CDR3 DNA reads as TGCGCCAGCAGCCAAGATACGCGTGCGGGGAGACCCCCAGGCAATGAGCAGTTCTTC.

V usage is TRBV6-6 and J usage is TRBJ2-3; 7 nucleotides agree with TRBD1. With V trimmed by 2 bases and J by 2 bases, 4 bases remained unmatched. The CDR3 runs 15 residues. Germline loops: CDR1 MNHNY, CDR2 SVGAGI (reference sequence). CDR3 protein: CASSYRGPYTDTQYF. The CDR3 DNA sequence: TGTGCCAGCAGTTACAGGGGGCCTTACACAGATACGCAGTATTTT.

The CDR3 loop is CASSQGGGFETQYF. CDR3 DNA: TGTGCCAGCAGCCAAGGGGGGGGCTTTGAGACCCAGTACTTC. This chain uses TRBV4-2 with TRBJ2-5; perhaps TRBD2 as D (7 bases). Germline CDR1 LGHNA, CDR2 YNFKEQ. The CDR3 is 14 amino acids. V was clipped by 1 base and J by 5 bases, with 11 bases between them.

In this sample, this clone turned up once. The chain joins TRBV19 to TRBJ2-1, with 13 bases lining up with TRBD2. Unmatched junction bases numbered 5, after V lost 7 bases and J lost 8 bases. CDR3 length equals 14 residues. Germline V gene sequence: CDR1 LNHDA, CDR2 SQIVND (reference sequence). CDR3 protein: CASKLAGGPHEQFF. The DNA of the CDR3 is TGTGCCAGTAAACTAGCGGGAGGGCCCCATGAGCAGTTCTTC.

The CDR3 region has the DNA TGTGCCAGCAGTTTAGGTCAGTTTCCCTACGAGCAGTACTTC. Translation gives CASSLGQFPYEQYF. The chain is built from TRBV27 and TRBJ2-7; no reliable D call. CDR1 MNHEY and CDR2 SMNVEV come from the germline V gene (reference sequence). This CDR3 has 14 amino acids. The V gene lost 2 bases and the J gene lost 2 bases, with 10 bases spanning the gap.

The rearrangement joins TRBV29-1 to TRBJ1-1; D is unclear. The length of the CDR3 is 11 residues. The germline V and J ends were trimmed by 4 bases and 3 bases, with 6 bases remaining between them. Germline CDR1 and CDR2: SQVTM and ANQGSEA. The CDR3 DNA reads TGCAGCGTTGGAAGGGACACTGAAGCTTTCTTT. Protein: CSVGRDTEAFF.

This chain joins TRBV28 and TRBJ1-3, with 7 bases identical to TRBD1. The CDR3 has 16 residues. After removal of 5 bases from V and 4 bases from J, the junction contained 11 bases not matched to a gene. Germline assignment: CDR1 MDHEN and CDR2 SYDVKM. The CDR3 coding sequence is TGTGCCAGCAGTGACAGACAGGGTTCGTCAGGAAACACCATATATTTT. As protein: CASSDRQGSSGNTIYF. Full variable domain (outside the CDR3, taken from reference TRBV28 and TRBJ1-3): DVKVTQSSRYLVKRTGEKVFLECVQDMDHENMFWYRQDPGLGLRLIYFSYDVKMKEKGDIPEGYSVSREKKERFSLILESASTNQTSMYLCASSDRQGSSGNTIYFGEGSWLTVV.

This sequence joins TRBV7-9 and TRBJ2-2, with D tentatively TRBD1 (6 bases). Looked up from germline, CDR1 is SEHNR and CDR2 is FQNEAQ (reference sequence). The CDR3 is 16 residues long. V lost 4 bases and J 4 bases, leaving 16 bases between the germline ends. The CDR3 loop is CASSSPRGHGTGELFF. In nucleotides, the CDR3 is TGTGCCAGCAGCTCCCCCCGGGGACATGGCACCGGGGAGCTGTTTTTT.

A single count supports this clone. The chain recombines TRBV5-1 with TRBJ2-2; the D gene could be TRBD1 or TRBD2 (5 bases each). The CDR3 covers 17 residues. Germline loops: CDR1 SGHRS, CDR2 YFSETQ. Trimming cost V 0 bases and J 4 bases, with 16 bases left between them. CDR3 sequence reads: CASSLVVSLGTTGELFF. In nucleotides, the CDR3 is TGCGCCAGCAGCTTGGTTGTGTCTCTTGGGACCACCGGGGAGCTGTTTTTT.

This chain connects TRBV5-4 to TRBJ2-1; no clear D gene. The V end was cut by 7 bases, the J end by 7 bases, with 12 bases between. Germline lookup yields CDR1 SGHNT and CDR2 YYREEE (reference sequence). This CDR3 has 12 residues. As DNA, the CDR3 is TGTGCCAGCGAAACTCTCGGGAATGAGCAGTTCTTC. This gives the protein CASETLGNEQFF.